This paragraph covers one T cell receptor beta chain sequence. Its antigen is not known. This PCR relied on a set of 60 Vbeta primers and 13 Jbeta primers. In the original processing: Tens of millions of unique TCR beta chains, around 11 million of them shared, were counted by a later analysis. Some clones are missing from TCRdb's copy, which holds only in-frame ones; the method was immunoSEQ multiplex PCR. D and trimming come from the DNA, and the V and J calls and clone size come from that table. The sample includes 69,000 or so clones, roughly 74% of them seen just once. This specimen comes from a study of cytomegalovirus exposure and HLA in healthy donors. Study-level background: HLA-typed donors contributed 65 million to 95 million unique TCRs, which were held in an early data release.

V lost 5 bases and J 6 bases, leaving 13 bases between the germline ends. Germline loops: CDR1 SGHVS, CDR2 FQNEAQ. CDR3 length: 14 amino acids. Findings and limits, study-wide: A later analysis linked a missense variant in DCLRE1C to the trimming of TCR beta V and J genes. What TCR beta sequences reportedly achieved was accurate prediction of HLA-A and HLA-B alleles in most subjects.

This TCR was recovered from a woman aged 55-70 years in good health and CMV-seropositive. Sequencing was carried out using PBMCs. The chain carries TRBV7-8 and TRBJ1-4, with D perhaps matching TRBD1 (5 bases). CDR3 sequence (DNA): TGTGCCAGCAGCCTCATAGTAGGGGATGAAAAACTGTTTTTT. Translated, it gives CASSLIVGDEKLFF.